What follows is one TCR beta chain and its context. Its antigen remains unknown. Germline V lookup: CDR1 LNHDA, CDR2 SQIVND (reference sequence). V lost 9 bases to trimming and J lost 5 bases; unmatched junction nucleotides: 9. CDR3 length: 14 amino acids. Measured with immunoSEQ multiplex PCR; TCRdb has only the in-frame clones, and not every one. This table has some 78,000 clones, 84% appearing once. This record belongs to a study of identifying expanded T cells in peripheral blood. Study-wide results and caveats: Approximately two-week clone count variance significantly increased as total template count grew.

The rearrangement joins TRBV19 to TRBJ2-1; TRBD2 matches 8 bases. The clonotype was recovered from a person between 18 and 75 years old in good health. Material: blood. The CDR3 sequence: CASRLAGQNNEQFF. The CDR3 coding sequence is TGTGCCAGCCGTCTAGCGGGTCAGAACAATGAGCAGTTCTTC.